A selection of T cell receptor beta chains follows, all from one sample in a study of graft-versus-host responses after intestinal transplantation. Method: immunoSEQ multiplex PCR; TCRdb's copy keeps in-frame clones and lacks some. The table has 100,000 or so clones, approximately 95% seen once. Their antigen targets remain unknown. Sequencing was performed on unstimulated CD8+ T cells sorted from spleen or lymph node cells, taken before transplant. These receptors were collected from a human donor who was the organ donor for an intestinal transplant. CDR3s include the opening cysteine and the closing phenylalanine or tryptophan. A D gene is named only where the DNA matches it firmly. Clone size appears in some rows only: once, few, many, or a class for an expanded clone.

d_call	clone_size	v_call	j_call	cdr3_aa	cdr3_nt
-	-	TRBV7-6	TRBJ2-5	CASSPDQETQYF	TGTGCCAGCAGCCCCGACCAAGAGACCCAGTACTTC
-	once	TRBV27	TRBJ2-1	CASSPRTVTYNEQFF	TGTGCCAGCAGTCCGAGGACAGTTACCTACAATGAGCAGTTCTTC
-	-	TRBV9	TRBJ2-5	CASSRVGEETQYF	TGTGCCAGCAGCCGGGTCGGTGAAGAGACCCAGTACTTC
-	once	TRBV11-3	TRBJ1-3	CASSFCGDYSGNTIYF	TGTGCCAGCAGCTTTTGCGGGGATTACTCTGGAAACACCATATATTTT
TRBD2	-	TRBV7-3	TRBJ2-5	CASSPGGSGRGETQYF	TGTGCCAGCAGCCCTGGGGGTAGCGGGAGGGGGGAGACCCAGTACTTC
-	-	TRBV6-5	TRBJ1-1	CASSYWLSGLPAFF	TGTGCCAGCAGTTATTGGCTCTCTGGGCTCCCCGCTTTCTTT
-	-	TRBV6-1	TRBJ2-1	CASSLLREQFF	TGTGCCAGCAGTCTTCTTCGGGAGCAGTTCTTC
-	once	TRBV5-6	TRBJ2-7	CASSVRVSHEQYF	TGTGCCAGCAGCGTGAGGGTCTCTCACGAGCAGTACTTC
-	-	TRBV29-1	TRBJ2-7	CSVEFTPYEQYF	TGCAGCGTTGAATTCACACCCTACGAGCAGTACTTC
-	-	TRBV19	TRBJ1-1	CASSAGTEAFF	TGTGCCAGTAGTGCGGGCACTGAAGCTTTCTTT
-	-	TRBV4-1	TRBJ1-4	CASSQEAAWGVKLFF	TGCGCCAGCAGCCAAGAAGCGGCATGGGGAGTAAAACTGTTTTTT
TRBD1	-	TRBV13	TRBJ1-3	CASSLGDRAFSGNTIYF	TGTGCCAGCAGCTTGGGAGACAGGGCTTTCTCTGGAAACACCATATATTTT
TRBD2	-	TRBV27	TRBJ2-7	CASGLAGGPSHEQYF	TGTGCCAGCGGACTAGCGGGAGGGCCCTCCCACGAGCAGTACTTC
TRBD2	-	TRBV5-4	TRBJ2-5	CASSDLAGEETQYF	TGTGCCAGCAGCGATCTAGCGGGGGAAGAGACCCAGTACTTC
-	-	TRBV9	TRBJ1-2	CASSVAVRAGGYGYTF	TGTGCCAGCAGCGTGGCCGTAAGGGCGGGTGGATATGGCTACACCTTC
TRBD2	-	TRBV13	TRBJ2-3	CASSLRGRASTDTQYF	TGTGCCAGCAGCTTACGCGGGAGGGCTAGCACAGATACGCAGTATTTT
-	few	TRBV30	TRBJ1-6	CAWSARETNNSPLHF	TGTGCCTGGAGCGCACGGGAAACTAATAATTCACCCCTCCACTTT
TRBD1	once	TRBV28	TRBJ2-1	CASSPEQGTILYNEQFF	TGTGCCAGCAGCCCGGAACAGGGGACCATACTGTACAATGAGCAGTTCTTC
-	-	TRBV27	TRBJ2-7	CASSPGHSTPYEQYF	TGTGCCAGCAGTCCGGGACACTCAACCCCCTACGAGCAGTACTTC
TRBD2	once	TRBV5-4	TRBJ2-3	CASSLGTGTKPTDTQYF	TGTGCCAGCAGCTTGGGTACCGGGACTAAACCCACAGATACGCAGTATTTT
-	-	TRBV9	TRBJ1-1	CASSVAMNTEAFF	TGTGCCAGCAGCGTAGCTATGAACACTGAAGCTTTCTTT
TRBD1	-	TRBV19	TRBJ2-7	CASRQGATYEQYF	TGTGCCAGTAGGCAGGGGGCAACCTACGAGCAGTACTTC
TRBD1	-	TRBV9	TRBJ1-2	CASTVGQGDYGYTF	TGTGCCAGCACGGTAGGACAGGGGGACTATGGCTACACCTTC
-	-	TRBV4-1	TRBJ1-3	CASSARGYGNTIYF	TGCGCCAGCAGCGCCAGGGGTTACGGAAACACCATATATTTT
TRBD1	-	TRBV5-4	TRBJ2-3	CASSLGTGVTDTQYF	TGTGCCAGCAGCTTGGGGACAGGGGTGACAGATACGCAGTATTTT
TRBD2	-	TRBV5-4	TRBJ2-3	CASSLVVAGNTDTQYF	TGTGCCAGCAGCTTGGTCGTAGCGGGAAACACAGATACGCAGTATTTT
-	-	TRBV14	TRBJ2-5	CASSQDKRVWETQYF	TGTGCCAGCAGCCAAGATAAGCGGGTGTGGGAGACCCAGTACTTC
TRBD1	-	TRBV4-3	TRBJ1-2	CASRIDSGTGNYGYTF	TGCGCCAGCAGAATCGACTCCGGGACAGGGAACTATGGCTACACCTTC